What follows describes a single TCR beta chain. This specimen comes from a study of siplizumab effects on memory and regulatory T cells. Trimming stripped 1 base from V and 4 bases from J, with 8 bases between. Germline-derived CDR1 and CDR2 are SEHNR and FQNEAQ (reference sequence). There are 13 residues in the CDR3. Sequencing was performed with immunoSEQ multiplex PCR; in TCRdb, only in-frame clones are kept and a portion is missing. Among over 85,000 clones, approximately 94% were seen once, and the ten largest hold about 6.7%. The chain employs TRBV7-9 and TRBJ2-7, with no clear D. Sequenced sample: CD8+ T cells sorted from blood. The TCR was taken from a human donor in good health. The DNA of the CDR3 is TGTGCCAGCAGCTTAGAGGGCCATTACGAGCAGTACTTC. This translates into CASSLEGHYEQYF.